The 27 T cell receptor beta chains presented below share a single source sample, sequenced in a study of blood T cells in healthy people across ages. Using a J-beta primer mix together with a sample-barcoded 5' primer, a second PCR was run for roughly 7 to 11 cycles. A single record per CDR3 protein comes from TCRdb applying MiXCR to the 5' RACE reads. Here the sample spans roughly 1.5 million distinct CDR3 sequences, approximately 43% being singletons. Sequencing was performed on blood. These receptors were taken from a woman younger than 30 in good health.

V gene TRBV5-1 combines with J gene TRBJ1-4, with D perhaps TRBD1 (5 bases). V gave up 0 bases and J gave up 8 bases, with 14 bases separating them. Per germline, CDR1 SGHRS and CDR2 YFSETQ. The CDR3 runs 15 residues. For the CDR3, the DNA is TGCGCCAGCAGCTTGGAAGGGGCAGGGAACGAAAAACTGTTTTTT. This translates into CASSLEGAGNEKLFF.

This clonotype was recorded at least ten times. The rearrangement links TRBV24-1 to TRBJ2-1; 9 nucleotides match TRBD1. J lost 8 bases, V lost 6 bases, and 7 bases had no gene match. This CDR3 has 14 amino acids. Germline loops: CDR1 KGHDR, CDR2 SFDVKD. The CDR3 reads CATSSGQGPHEQFF. The DNA of the CDR3 is TGTGCCACCAGTTCGGGACAGGGACCCCATGAGCAGTTCTTC.

This clonotype was picked up one time. The chain combines TRBV2 with TRBJ1-3; D call uncertain. Trimming took 3 bases from V and 4 from J, leaving 4 bases between them. The germline CDR1 and CDR2 sequences are SNHLY and FYNNEI. The CDR3 has 12 amino acids. DNA for the CDR3: TGTGCCAGCAGTGATGAGGGAAACACCATATATTTT. Protein: CASSDEGNTIYF.

The chain combines TRBV7-9 with TRBJ1-3; maybe TRBD1 (6 bases). The CDR3 sequence is 15 residues long. Trimming took 5 bases from V and 0 from J, leaving 11 bases between them. Germline CDR1 SEHNR, CDR2 FQNEAQ (reference sequence). The CDR3 here is CASSRGAHSGNTIYF. The DNA of the CDR3 is TGTGCCAGCAGCCGGGGGGCCCACTCTGGAAACACCATATATTTT.

The chain couples TRBV5-8 to TRBJ2-7, with D possibly TRBD2 on 6 matching bases. The CDR3 sequence is 21 residues long. CDR1 and CDR2 (germline): SGHTS, YDEGEE. Deletions cut 3 bases from V and 3 bases from J, with 34 bases between. The CDR3: CASSWDLKTTYYLRFFYEQYF. The CDR3 nucleotides are TGTGCCAGCAGCTGGGACTTAAAGACCACGTACTACCTTCGATTTTTCTACGAGCAGTACTTC.

This clonotype was seen only a few times. The gene calls are TRBV5-5 and TRBJ1-1; D gene uncertain. CDR1 SGHKS and CDR2 YYEKEE come from the germline V gene (reference sequence). Trimming pared 5 bases from V and 2 bases from J, leaving 16 bases between. The CDR3 covers 15 residues. The CDR3 protein is CASRARPLSNTEAFF. The DNA for the CDR3 is TGTGCCAGCAGAGCTCGACCTCTCAGTAACACTGAAGCTTTCTTT.

The chain uses TRBV9 and TRBJ2-7; D is possibly TRBD1 (6 bases). CDR1 SGDLS and CDR2 YYNGEE come from the germline V gene. CDR3 size: 14 residues. The V end lost 2 bases, the J end lost 1 base, and 10 bases lay between the germline ends. The CDR3 DNA sequence: TGTGCCAGCAGCGTCAGAGGACAGTCCTACGAGCAGTACTTC. Residues: CASSVRGQSYEQYF.

This clonotype appeared a few times. This chain uses TRBV9 with TRBJ2-1; 8 bases map to TRBD2. Germline V gene sequence: CDR1 SGDLS, CDR2 YYNGEE. With 0 bases clipped from V and 1 base from J, the junction kept 3 bases outside the gene matches. This CDR3 comprises 16 residues. The CDR3 reads CASSVAGRGSYNEQFF. DNA of the CDR3: TGTGCCAGCAGCGTAGCCGGGAGGGGGTCCTACAATGAGCAGTTCTTC.

The chain combines TRBV27 with TRBJ2-3, with D maybe TRBD2 (5 bases). Germline CDR1 reads MNHEY; CDR2 reads SMNVEV (reference sequence). The ends were cut back, 6 bases at V and 7 bases at J, with 23 bases in the middle. This CDR3 is built from 16 residues. CDR3 sequence (DNA): TGTGCCAGCAGGGGATACCCTGCTCGTAGCGCAAATACGCAGTATTTT. Its translation: CASRGYPARSANTQYF.

The chain combines TRBV28 with TRBJ1-2, with 7 nucleotides matching TRBD1. Germline lookup yields CDR1 MDHEN and CDR2 SYDVKM. The CDR3 length is 13 residues. Trimming cost V 4 bases and J 8 bases; bases outside gene matches: 7. CDR3 nucleotides: TGTGCCAGCAGTTACAAGACAGGGAAAGGCTACACCTTC. This sequence encodes CASSYKTGKGYTF.

A remark on this clonotype: Compared with germline, one end of the junction differs, possibly owing to a read error. J is TRBJ1-2 and V is TRBV10-2, with D perhaps TRBD1 (6 bases). CDR3 length: 13 amino acids. Germline CDR1 WSHSY, CDR2 SAAADI. The CDR3 coding sequence is TGCACCAGCAGTGCTCAGACAGGCTATGGCTACACCTTC. This sequence encodes CTSSAQTGYGYTF.

V and J are TRBV20-1 and TRBJ1-1, with 12 bases that match TRBD1. Unmatched junction bases numbered 7, after V lost 5 bases and J lost 9 bases. Germline-derived CDR1 and CDR2 are DFQATT and SNEGSKA (reference sequence). CDR3 size: 13 residues. CDR3 sequence (DNA): TGCAGTGCTCGGGACAGGGGGCCCTACCAAGCTTTCTTT. It is translated as CSARDRGPYQAFF.

The chain recombines TRBV12-3 or TRBV12-4 with TRBJ1-2; D may be TRBD1 (6 bases). Trimming pared 6 bases from V and 8 bases from J, leaving 16 bases between. The CDR3 has 13 amino acids. The CDR3 nucleotides are TGTGCCAGCAGGGTCGGGACACCGGGAGGCTACACCTTC. It codes for CASRVGTPGGYTF.

This clonotype showed up many times. V is TRBV6-6 and J is TRBJ1-1; D not certain. CDR3 length: 13 amino acids. Germline loops: CDR1 MNHNY, CDR2 SVGAGI (reference sequence). V was shortened by 5 bases and J by 2 bases, with 9 bases between the two germline ends. The DNA for the CDR3 is TGTGCCAGCAGTCGGGAGGGTAACACTGAAGCTTTCTTT. Translating it yields CASSREGNTEAFF.

This sequence joins TRBV20-1 and TRBJ2-2, with 7 bases that match TRBD1. This CDR3 has 17 residues. Germline V lookup: CDR1 DFQATT, CDR2 SNEGSKA (reference sequence). J was trimmed by 2 bases and V by 2 bases; bases with no gene match: 11. This CDR3 is CSARIPRGGRNTGELFF. CDR3 DNA: TGCAGTGCTAGAATCCCCAGAGGGGGCCGAAACACCGGGGAGCTGTTTTTT.

The chain links TRBV6-6 to TRBJ2-1; D unclear. Trimming left V 5 bases short and J 8 bases short, with 13 bases between. The CDR3 sequence is 13 residues long. Germline assignment: CDR1 MNHNY and CDR2 SVGAGI (reference sequence). CDR3 in amino acids: CASSVRSRDEQFF. As DNA, the CDR3 is TGTGCCAGCAGTGTCCGAAGTAGGGATGAGCAGTTCTTC.

This clonotype showed up many times. One end of the junction does not line up with germline, which may come from a read error. V usage is TRBV12-3 or TRBV12-4 and J usage is TRBJ2-7; 8 positions match TRBD2. This CDR3 contains 14 residues. The CDR3 loop is CASSLGLAGHEQYF. CDR3 nucleotide sequence: TGTGCCAGCAGCTTAGGCTTAGCGGGGCACGAGCAGTACTTC.

At least ten counts were recorded for this clonotype. V usage is TRBV3-1 and J usage is TRBJ2-1; TRBD2 is a possible D gene (6 bases). With 5 bases removed from V and 5 bases from J, the gap between germline ends came to 7 bases. The CDR3 consists of 12 residues. Germline CDR1 LGHDT, CDR2 YNNKEL (reference sequence). The CDR3 region is CASSSGDNEQFF. The CDR3 DNA follows: TGTGCCAGCAGCTCGGGGGACAATGAGCAGTTCTTC.

This clonotype turned up a few times. The gene calls are TRBV27 and TRBJ2-1; unclear D gene. The germline gives CDR1 MNHEY, CDR2 SMNVEV (reference sequence). This CDR3 has 14 residues. Trimming pared 0 bases from V and 9 bases from J, leaving 12 bases between. The CDR3 nucleotides are TGTGCCAGCAGTTTATCGAGAGGCTTCGGTGAGCAGTTCTTC. Its protein product is CASSLSRGFGEQFF.

With regard to this clonotype: It is likely a read error, because the conserved phenylalanine at the end of the CDR3 is missing. The chain carries TRBV12-3 or TRBV12-4 and TRBJ2-5; perhaps TRBD1 as D (5 bases). Trimming stripped 2 bases from V and 4 bases from J, with 11 bases between. The CDR3 has 14 amino acids. The CDR3 loop reads CASSLRGQGETQYL. In DNA form, the CDR3 reads TGTGCCAGCAGTTTAAGAGGTCAGGGAGAGACCCAGTACCTC.

This clonotype was detected once. A junction end diverges from the germline sequence, so it may reflect a read error. This chain links TRBV4-1 with TRBJ2-7; D possibly corresponds to TRBD2 (6 bases). The CDR3 loop spans 16 amino acids. CDR1 is MGHRA, CDR2 YSYEKL, per germline. The CDR3 DNA follows: TGCGCCAGCAGCCAAGAGGTGGGACTCAGCTCCTACGAGCGGTACTTC. Translation: CASSQEVGLSSYERYF.

This clonotype was seen only a few times. For the CDR3, the DNA is TGTGCCAGCAGCTCCCTTGGGACACAGGTCCAAGAATTTGGCTACACCTTC. This translates into CASSSLGTQVQEFGYTF. This chain uses TRBV7-4 with TRBJ1-2; possibly TRBD1 for D (6 bases). The CDR3 contains 17 residues. Deletions cut 4 bases from V and 7 bases from J, with 25 bases between. CDR1 and CDR2 from the germline V gene are SGHVT and SQSDAQ.

As regards this clonotype: This may be a read error, as it is one base from a much larger clone. This chain links TRBV24-1 with TRBJ2-7; D is uncertain. The germline V and J ends were trimmed by 0 bases and 9 bases, with 5 bases remaining between them. The CDR3 is 11 residues long. Looked up from germline, CDR1 is KGHDR and CDR2 is SFDVKD. The CDR3 nucleotides are TGTGCCACCAGTGATTTGGGGCCGCAGTACTTC. Protein sequence: CATSDLGPQYF.

This chain joins TRBV12-5 and TRBJ1-2; D perhaps matches TRBD1 (5 bases). Germline lookup yields CDR1 LGHNT and CDR2 FRNRAP. V lost 0 bases, J lost 6 bases, and 8 bases lay in between. The CDR3 totals 13 residues. CDR3 amino acids: CASGLVRGDGYTF. The CDR3 nucleotides are TGTGCTAGTGGTTTGGTACGGGGGGATGGCTACACCTTC.

The CDR3 reads CASSFLRQPQHF. CDR3 coding DNA: TGTGCCAGCAGCTTTCTTAGACAGCCCCAGCATTTT. V gene TRBV7-2 combines with J gene TRBJ1-5, with unresolved D. The CDR3 extends over 12 amino acids. Trimming took 3 bases from V and 7 from J, leaving 7 bases between them. Looked up from germline, CDR1 is SGHTA and CDR2 is FQGNSA.

This chain links TRBV20-1 with TRBJ2-6; no clear D gene. The CDR3 length is 13 residues. Germline V gene lookup returns CDR1 DFQATT and CDR2 SNEGSKA (reference sequence). The V gene lost 2 bases and the J gene lost 2 bases, with 4 bases spanning the gap. CDR3 coding DNA: TGCAGTGCTAGATTTACTGGGGCCAACGTCCTGACTTTC. Translated: CSARFTGANVLTF.

The chain recombines TRBV20-1 with TRBJ1-1; D call uncertain. V lost 7 bases and J 3 bases, leaving 15 bases between the germline ends. The germline gives CDR1 DFQATT, CDR2 SNEGSKA (reference sequence). This CDR3 has 13 amino acids. This CDR3 reads CSVLAGWYTEAFF. CDR3 sequence (DNA): TGCAGTGTTCTTGCGGGGTGGTACACTGAAGCTTTCTTT.